This passage covers 3 T cell receptor beta chains from one sample sequenced in a study of blood T cell repertoires in COVID-19 (dated by TCRdb to about 2020). The library was generated by the immunoSEQ multiplex PCR assay. TCRdb provides this immuneACCESS table in a form limited to in-frame rearrangements. Some clones are lacking; in checked studies, under half of them reflect an unresolved V gene, and why the rest are absent is not known. For this sample the table gives under 200,000 clones, of which about 80% were detected only once. Roughly 6.4% of the sample rests with the top ten. The sample consisted of peripheral blood. The receptors were gathered from a man aged 55 to 70 with acute or convalescent COVID-19.

The V and J genes are TRBV24-1 and TRBJ2-6, with no clear D. The V gene's germline CDR1 is KGHDR and CDR2 SFDVKD. V lost 3 bases to trimming and J lost 4 bases, with 6 bases between them. This CDR3 is built from 14 residues. The CDR3 sequence is CATSDASGANVLTF. CDR3 in DNA: TGTGCCACCAGTGATGCGTCAGGGGCCAACGTCCTGACTTTC.

The V gene is TRBV28, the J gene TRBJ1-1, with TRBD1 matching over 8 bases. The CDR3 runs to 13 residues. Germline CDR1 and CDR2: MDHEN and SYDVKM. Trimming cost V 6 bases and J 4 bases; bases outside gene matches: 4. The CDR3 region has the DNA TGTGCCAGCAGGCGACAGGGGATCACTGAAGCTTTCTTT. This sequence encodes CASRRQGITEAFF.

This sequence joins TRBV24-1 and TRBJ1-2; possible D gene TRBD1, 5 bases. The germline gives CDR1 KGHDR, CDR2 SFDVKD. The CDR3 sequence is 12 residues long. V lost 4 bases to trimming and J lost 6 bases, with 8 bases between them. CDR3 bases: TGTGCCACCAGTGAATCAGGGAATGGCTACACCTTC. It yields the protein CATSESGNGYTF.